Listed below are T cell receptor beta chains from one sample, sequenced in a study of a mutant IDH1 vaccine in newly diagnosed glioma. TCRdb's table, derived via immunoSEQ multiplex PCR, lists solely in-frame clones and lacks some. The sample shows 60,000 or so clones, about 85% of them seen only once. These TCRs' antigens remain unknown. The input for sequencing was PBMCs, taken from a glioma patient whose treatment included an IDH1 peptide vaccine. The receptors come from a man aged 25-45 years with glioma. The CDR3 runs from the conserved cysteine through the conserved F or W. The D gene is left open where the match is weak. The listing skips clone size in some rows; elsewhere it reads once, few, many or a size class.

CASSPPTGTVNTEAFF,TGTGCCAGCTCACCACCAACAGGGACGGTGAACACTGAAGCTTTCTTT,NA,TRBV18,TRBJ1-1,NA
CASSVDGVNYGYTF,TGTGCCAGCAGCGTCGATGGGGTTAACTATGGCTACACCTTT,NA,TRBV2,TRBJ1-2,NA
CASSVHGLGTGETGELFF,TGTGCCAGCAGCGTACATGGTCTCGGGACAGGGGAAACCGGGGAGCTGTTTTTT,TRBD1,TRBV9,TRBJ2-2,once
CASSQDGRRYSNRGYGYTF,TGTGCCAGCAGCCAAGATGGTAGACGTTACAGCAACCGAGGCTATGGCTACACCTTC,NA,TRBV14,TRBJ1-2,few
CASSPPNYGYTF,TGTGCCAGCTCCCCTCCTAACTATGGCTACACCTTC,NA,TRBV18,TRBJ1-2,NA
CASSASGGFPYNEQFF,TGTGCCAGCAGCGCTAGCGGGGGGTTTCCATACAATGAGCAGTTCTTC,TRBD2,TRBV5-6,TRBJ2-1,NA
CASSNPGRTEAFF,TGTGCCAGCAGCAACCCGGGTAGGACTGAAGCTTTCTTT,NA,TRBV7-9,TRBJ1-1,NA
CATRTTGNTEAFF,TGTGCCACCAGAACGACGGGAAACACTGAAGCTTTCTTT,NA,TRBV28,TRBJ1-1,few
CASSLDLGSAFF,TGTGCCAGCAGCTTAGATTTGGGTTCAGCTTTCTTT,NA,TRBV7-9,TRBJ1-1,NA
CASSFRTIPTYEQYF,TGTGCCAGCAGCTTCCGGACAATTCCGACCTACGAGCAGTACTTC,NA,TRBV5-5,TRBJ2-7,NA
CASRNVGRFEKLFF,TGTGCCAGCAGGAACGTGGGACGGTTTGAAAAACTGTTTTTT,NA,TRBV5-5,TRBJ1-4,once
CASSPRQGYGYTF,TGTGCCAGCAGCCCACGACAGGGGTATGGCTACACCTTC,TRBD1,TRBV27,TRBJ1-2,few
CSVGNRQGRTEAFF,TGCAGCGTTGGAAATAGGCAGGGAAGAACTGAAGCTTTCTTT,NA,TRBV29-1,TRBJ1-1,NA
CATSEGRAETQYF,TGTGCCACCAGCGAGGGCCGGGCGGAGACCCAGTACTTC,NA,TRBV15,TRBJ2-5,NA
CASSSLVSSYNSPLHF,TGTGCCAGCAGCTCGCTGGTTAGCTCCTATAATTCACCCCTCCACTTT,NA,TRBV5-8,TRBJ1-6,NA
CASSDFRDMNTEAFF,TGTGCCAGCAGTGATTTCAGGGACATGAACACTGAAGCTTTCTTT,NA,TRBV6-1,TRBJ1-1,NA
CASSFNNGMDEQFF,TGTGCCAGCAGTTTTAACAATGGGATGGATGAGCAGTTCTTC,NA,TRBV28,TRBJ2-1,NA
CASSLGQLEEKLFF,TGCGCCAGCAGCTTGGGACAGCTAGAAGAAAAACTGTTTTTT,NA,TRBV5-1,TRBJ1-4,NA
CASSATAWNEKLFF,TGTGCCAGCAGCGCGACAGCCTGGAATGAAAAACTGTTTTTT,NA,TRBV11-2,TRBJ1-4,NA
CASSLVGRSGYGYTF,TGTGCCAGCAGCTTGGTCGGCAGGTCGGGTTATGGCTACACCTTC,NA,TRBV5-6,TRBJ1-2,NA
CASSLSGADTQYF,TGCGCCAGCAGCTTGTCTGGGGCGGATACGCAGTATTTT,NA,TRBV5-1,TRBJ2-3,NA
CASSVAGSRIEQFF,TGTGCCAGCAGTGTAGCAGGTTCCCGGATCGAGCAGTTCTTC,NA,TRBV2,TRBJ2-1,NA
CAWSAEEYQPQHF,TGTGCCTGGAGTGCTGAAGAGTATCAGCCCCAGCATTTT,NA,TRBV30,TRBJ1-5,NA
CASSMSGAGEKLFF,TGTGCCAGCAGCATGAGCGGGGCAGGGGAAAAACTGTTTTTT,NA,TRBV5-4,TRBJ1-4,once
CASSFQYNEQFF,TGTGCCAGCAGCTTTCAGTACAATGAGCAGTTCTTC,NA,TRBV7-2,TRBJ2-1,NA
CASEVPWAGGYTF,TGTGCCAGCGAAGTCCCATGGGCTGGTGGCTACACCTTC,NA,TRBV11-2,TRBJ1-2,NA
CASSYLKGSYEQYF,TGTGCCAGCAGCTACCTAAAAGGCTCCTACGAGCAGTACTTC,NA,TRBV7-2,TRBJ2-7,few
CASSPPGRATYEQYF,TGTGCCAGCAGCCCCCCGGGCAGGGCGACCTACGAGCAGTACTTC,NA,TRBV5-6,TRBJ2-7,NA
CASSFNRGVAFF,TGTGCCAGCAGCTTCAATAGAGGGGTAGCTTTCTTT,NA,TRBV7-9,TRBJ1-1,NA
CASSDRVDTEAFF,TGTGCCAGCAGCGACAGGGTGGACACTGAAGCTTTCTTT,TRBD1,TRBV7-9,TRBJ1-1,few
CASSKTGQNTGELFF,TGTGCCAGCAGTAAAACCGGACAGAACACCGGGGAGCTGTTTTTT,NA,TRBV2,TRBJ2-2,NA
CASSPSGTGSYEQYF,TGTGCCAGCAGTCCATCCGGGACAGGGTCGTACGAGCAGTACTTC,TRBD1,TRBV6-6,TRBJ2-7,NA
CASIGGNYGYTF,TGTGCCAGTATCGGCGGGAACTATGGCTACACCTTC,NA,TRBV19,TRBJ1-2,NA
CASSPETSETDTQYF,TGTGCCAGCAGCCCCGAGACTAGCGAAACAGATACGCAGTATTTT,TRBD2,TRBV4-2,TRBJ2-3,NA
CASSLAGVTGELFF,TGTGCCAGCAGCTTAGCAGGGGTCACCGGGGAGCTGTTTTTT,NA,TRBV7-6,TRBJ2-2,NA
CASSGGDRRSYEQYF,TGTGCCAGCAGCGGGGGCGACAGGCGGTCGTACGAGCAGTACTTC,NA,TRBV9,TRBJ2-7,NA
CASSLERGVTEAFF,TGTGCCAGCAGCTTGGAACGTGGCGTCACTGAAGCTTTCTTT,NA,TRBV5-8,TRBJ1-1,few
CASSLGRGRGSYEQYF,TGTGCCAGCAGCTTGGGTCGGGGGCGCGGCTCCTACGAGCAGTACTTC,NA,TRBV5-5,TRBJ2-7,NA
CASSLEEVTGNYIQYF,TGTGCCAGCAGCTTAGAGGAGGTGACAGGGAATTACATTCAGTACTTC,TRBD1,TRBV7-6,TRBJ2-4,NA
CAISEGQTPNQPQHF,TGTGCCATCAGTGAAGGACAGACTCCGAATCAGCCCCAGCATTTT,NA,TRBV10-3,TRBJ1-5,few
CASKSGMSSLDEQYF,TGTGCCAGTAAAAGCGGAATGTCAAGTCTGGACGAGCAGTACTTC,NA,TRBV19,TRBJ2-7,NA
CATLLAGGSTDTQYF,TGTGCCACCCTACTAGCGGGGGGGAGCACAGATACGCAGTATTTT,TRBD2,TRBV6-6,TRBJ2-3,NA
CASSFWTGYSYEQYF,TGTGCCAGCAGCTTCTGGACAGGGTACTCCTACGAGCAGTACTTC,TRBD1,TRBV5-5,TRBJ2-7,NA
CASSLWATNTEAFF,TGTGCCAGCAGCCTGTGGGCTACGAACACTGAAGCTTTCTTT,NA,TRBV4-2,TRBJ1-1,NA
CASSDRGKQYF,TGTGCCAGCAGTGACCGAGGGAAGCAGTACTTC,NA,TRBV6-1,TRBJ2-7,NA
CAWSKQGGSQPQHF,TGTGCCTGGAGTAAACAGGGGGGAAGTCAGCCCCAGCATTTT,TRBD1,TRBV30,TRBJ1-5,NA
CASSIGAQETQYF,TGCGCCAGCAGCATCGGAGCACAAGAGACCCAGTACTTC,NA,TRBV5-1,TRBJ2-5,NA
CASSPPGTTNANTGELFF,TGTGCCAGCTCACCACCCGGGACTACGAACGCGAACACCGGGGAGCTGTTTTTT,TRBD2,TRBV18,TRBJ2-2,once
CASSISRDSRSTDTQYF,TGTGCCAGCAGCATCTCCCGGGACAGCCGAAGCACAGATACGCAGTATTTT,TRBD1,TRBV9,TRBJ2-3,NA
CASSLDLNTEAFF,TGTGCCAGCAGCTTAGACCTTAACACTGAAGCTTTCTTT,NA,TRBV7-6,TRBJ1-1,NA
CASIRESQPQHF,TGCGCCAGCATCAGGGAGAGTCAGCCCCAGCATTTT,NA,TRBV4-1,TRBJ1-5,NA
CASSSGTSELFNEQFF,TGTGCCAGCAGTTCAGGGACTAGCGAGTTATTCAATGAGCAGTTCTTC,TRBD2,TRBV6-6,TRBJ2-1,NA
CASTYLSSGDNEQFF,TGTGCCAGCACATATTTGTCTAGCGGGGACAATGAGCAGTTCTTC,TRBD2,TRBV13,TRBJ2-1,once
CASSLPQGAYGYTF,TGTGCCAGTAGCCTACCACAGGGGGCCTATGGCTACACCTTC,TRBD1,TRBV19,TRBJ1-2,NA
CASSIGQGSYGYTF,TGTGCCAGCAGTATAGGACAGGGGTCCTATGGCTACACCTTC,TRBD1,TRBV5-4,TRBJ1-2,NA